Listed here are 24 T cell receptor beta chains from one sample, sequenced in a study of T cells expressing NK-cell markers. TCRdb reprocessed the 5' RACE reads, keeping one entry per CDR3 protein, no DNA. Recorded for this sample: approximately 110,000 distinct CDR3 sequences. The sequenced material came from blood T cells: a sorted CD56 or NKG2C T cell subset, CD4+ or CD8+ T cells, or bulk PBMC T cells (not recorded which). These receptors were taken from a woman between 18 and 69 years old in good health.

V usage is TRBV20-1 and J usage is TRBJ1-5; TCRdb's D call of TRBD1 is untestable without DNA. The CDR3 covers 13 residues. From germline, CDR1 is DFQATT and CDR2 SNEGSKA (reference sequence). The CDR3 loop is CSATGTGDQPQHF.

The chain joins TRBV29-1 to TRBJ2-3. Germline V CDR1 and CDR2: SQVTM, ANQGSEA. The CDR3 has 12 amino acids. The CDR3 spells CSVAEGTDTQYF.

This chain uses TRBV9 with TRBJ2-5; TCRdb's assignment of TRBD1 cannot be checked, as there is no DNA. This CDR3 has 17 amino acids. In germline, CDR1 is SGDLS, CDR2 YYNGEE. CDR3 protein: CASSGPPPFTEQETQYF.

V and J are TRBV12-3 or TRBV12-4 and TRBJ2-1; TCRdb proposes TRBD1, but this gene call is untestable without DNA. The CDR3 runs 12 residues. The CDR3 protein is CASSAGSHEQFF.

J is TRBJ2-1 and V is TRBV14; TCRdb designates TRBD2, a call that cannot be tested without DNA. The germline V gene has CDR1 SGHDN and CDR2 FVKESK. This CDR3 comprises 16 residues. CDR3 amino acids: CASSQEAGFSYNEQFF.

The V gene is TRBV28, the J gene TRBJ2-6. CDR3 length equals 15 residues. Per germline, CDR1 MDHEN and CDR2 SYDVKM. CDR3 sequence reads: CASSLAISGANVLTF.

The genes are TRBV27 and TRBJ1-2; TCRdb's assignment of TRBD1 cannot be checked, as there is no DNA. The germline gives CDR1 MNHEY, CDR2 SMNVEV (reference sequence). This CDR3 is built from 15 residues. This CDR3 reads CASSWDRGYDGGYTF.

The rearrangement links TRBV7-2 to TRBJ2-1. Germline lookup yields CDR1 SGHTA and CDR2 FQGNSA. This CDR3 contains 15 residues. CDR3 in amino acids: CASSLGTGSYNEQFF.

CDR3 loop: CASKLTGSTDTQYF. J is TRBJ2-3 and V is TRBV28; TCRdb reports TRBD1, a call that lacks DNA to check it against. CDR1 is MDHEN, CDR2 SYDVKM, per germline. This CDR3 has 14 residues. Full variable domain (outside the CDR3, taken from reference TRBV28 and TRBJ2-3): DVKVTQSSRYLVKRTGEKVFLECVQDMDHENMFWYRQDPGLGLRLIYFSYDVKMKEKGDIPEGYSVSREKKERFSLILESASTNQTSMYLCASKLTGSTDTQYFGPGTRLTVL.

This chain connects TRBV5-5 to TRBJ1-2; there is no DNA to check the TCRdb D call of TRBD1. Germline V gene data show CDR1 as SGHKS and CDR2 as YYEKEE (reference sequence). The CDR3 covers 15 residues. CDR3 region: CASTQAPGHPYGYTF.

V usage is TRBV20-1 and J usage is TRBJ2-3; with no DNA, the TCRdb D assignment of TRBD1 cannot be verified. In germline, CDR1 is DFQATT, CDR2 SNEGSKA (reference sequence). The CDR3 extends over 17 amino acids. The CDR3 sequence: CSARDTPNPGNTDTQYF.

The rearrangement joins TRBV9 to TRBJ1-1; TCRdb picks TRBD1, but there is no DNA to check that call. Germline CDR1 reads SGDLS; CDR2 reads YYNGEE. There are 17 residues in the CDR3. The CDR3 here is CASSETGTGALNTEAFF.

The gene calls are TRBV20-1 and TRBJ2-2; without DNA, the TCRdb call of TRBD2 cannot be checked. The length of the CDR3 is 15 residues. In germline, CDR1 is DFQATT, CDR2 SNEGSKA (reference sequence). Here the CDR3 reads CSASSERGVTGELFF.

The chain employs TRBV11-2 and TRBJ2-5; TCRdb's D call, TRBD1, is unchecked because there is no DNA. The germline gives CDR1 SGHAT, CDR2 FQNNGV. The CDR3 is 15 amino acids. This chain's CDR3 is CASSLETGGGETQYF.

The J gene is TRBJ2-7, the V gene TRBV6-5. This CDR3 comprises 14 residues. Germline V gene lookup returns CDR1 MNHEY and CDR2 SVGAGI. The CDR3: CASSYSGHLSEQYF.

The CDR3 loop reads CASSLLGELFF. The chain employs TRBV11-2 and TRBJ2-2. This CDR3 is 11 amino acids long. The V gene's germline CDR1 is SGHAT and CDR2 FQNNGV.

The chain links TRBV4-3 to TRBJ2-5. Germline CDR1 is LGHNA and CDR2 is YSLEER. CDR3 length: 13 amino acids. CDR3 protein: CASSQEDQETQYF.

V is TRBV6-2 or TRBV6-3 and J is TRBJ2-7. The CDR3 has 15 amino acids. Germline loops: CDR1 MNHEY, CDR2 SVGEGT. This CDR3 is CASSYGVSLRSEQYF.

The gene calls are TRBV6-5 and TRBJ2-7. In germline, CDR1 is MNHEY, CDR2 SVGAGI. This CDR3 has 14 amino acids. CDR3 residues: CASSYSSLGDEQYF.

The chain's CDR3 is CASSLVQTGGISTDTQYF. This rearrangement joins TRBV7-6 to TRBJ2-3; the D call from TCRdb, TRBD1, cannot be confirmed without DNA. This CDR3 is built from 18 residues. The germline CDR1 and CDR2 sequences are SGHVS and FNYEAQ.

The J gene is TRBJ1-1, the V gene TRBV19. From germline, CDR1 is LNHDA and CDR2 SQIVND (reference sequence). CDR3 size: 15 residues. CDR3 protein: CASSLGPGMNTEAFF.

The CDR3 reads CASSWAPTNTGELFF. The chain has TRBV6-5 and TRBJ2-2; the TRBD2 assignment by TCRdb is unverifiable without DNA. Germline V gene sequence: CDR1 MNHEY, CDR2 SVGAGI. CDR3 length: 15 residues.

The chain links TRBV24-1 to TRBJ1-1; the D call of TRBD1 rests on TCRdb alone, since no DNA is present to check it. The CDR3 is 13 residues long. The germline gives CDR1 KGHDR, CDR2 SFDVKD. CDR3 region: CATSDIRTEEAFF.

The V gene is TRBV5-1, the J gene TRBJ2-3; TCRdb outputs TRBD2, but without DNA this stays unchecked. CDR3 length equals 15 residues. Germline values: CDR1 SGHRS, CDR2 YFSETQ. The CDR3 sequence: CASSPGSIAPDTQYF.